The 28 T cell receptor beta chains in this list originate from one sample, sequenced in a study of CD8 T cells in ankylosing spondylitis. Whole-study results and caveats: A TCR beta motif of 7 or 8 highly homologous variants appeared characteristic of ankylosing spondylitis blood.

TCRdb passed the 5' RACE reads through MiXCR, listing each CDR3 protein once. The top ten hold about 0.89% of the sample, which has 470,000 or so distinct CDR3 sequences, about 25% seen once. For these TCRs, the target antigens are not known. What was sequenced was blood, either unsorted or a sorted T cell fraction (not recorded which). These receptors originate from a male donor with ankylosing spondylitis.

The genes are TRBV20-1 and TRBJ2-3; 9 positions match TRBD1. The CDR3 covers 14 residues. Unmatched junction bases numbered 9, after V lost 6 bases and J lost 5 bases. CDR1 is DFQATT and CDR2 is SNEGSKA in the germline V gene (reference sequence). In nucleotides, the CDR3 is TGCAGTGCCCTGGCGACAGGGGGGGTAGATACGCAGTATTTT. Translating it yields CSALATGGVDTQYF.

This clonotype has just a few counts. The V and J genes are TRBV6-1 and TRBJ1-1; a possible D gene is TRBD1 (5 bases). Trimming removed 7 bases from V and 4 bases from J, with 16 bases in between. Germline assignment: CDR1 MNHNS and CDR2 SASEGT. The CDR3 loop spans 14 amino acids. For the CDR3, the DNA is TGTGCCAGCACCCGGACAAGGGAGGGCACTGAAGCTTTCTTT. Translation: CASTRTREGTEAFF.

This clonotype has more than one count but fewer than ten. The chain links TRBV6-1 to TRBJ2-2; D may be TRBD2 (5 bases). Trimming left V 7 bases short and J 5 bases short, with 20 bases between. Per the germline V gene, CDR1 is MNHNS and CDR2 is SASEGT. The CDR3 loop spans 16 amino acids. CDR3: CASKKIGGSGTGELFF. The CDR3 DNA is TGTGCCAGCAAAAAAATCGGTGGGAGCGGAACCGGGGAGCTGTTTTTT.

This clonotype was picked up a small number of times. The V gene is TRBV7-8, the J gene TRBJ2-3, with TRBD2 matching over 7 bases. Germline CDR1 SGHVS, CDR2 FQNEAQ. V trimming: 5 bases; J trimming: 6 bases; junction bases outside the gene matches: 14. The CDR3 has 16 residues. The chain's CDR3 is CASSPLSGKAPDTQYF. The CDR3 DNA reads TGTGCCAGCAGCCCGCTAAGCGGGAAGGCCCCCGATACGCAGTATTTT.

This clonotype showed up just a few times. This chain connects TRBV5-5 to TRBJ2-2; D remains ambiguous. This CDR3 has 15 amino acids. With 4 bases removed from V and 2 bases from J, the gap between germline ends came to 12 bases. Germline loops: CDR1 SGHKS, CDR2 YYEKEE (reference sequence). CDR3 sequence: CASSPPNFNTGELFF. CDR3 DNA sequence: TGTGCCAGCAGCCCCCCGAACTTTAACACCGGGGAGCTGTTTTTT.

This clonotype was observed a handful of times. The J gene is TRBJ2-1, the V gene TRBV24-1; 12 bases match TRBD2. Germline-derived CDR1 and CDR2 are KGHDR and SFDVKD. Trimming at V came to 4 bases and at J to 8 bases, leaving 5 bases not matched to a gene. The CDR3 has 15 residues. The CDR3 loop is CATSDPLAGGDEQFF. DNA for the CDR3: TGTGCCACCAGTGACCCTCTAGCGGGAGGGGATGAGCAGTTCTTC.

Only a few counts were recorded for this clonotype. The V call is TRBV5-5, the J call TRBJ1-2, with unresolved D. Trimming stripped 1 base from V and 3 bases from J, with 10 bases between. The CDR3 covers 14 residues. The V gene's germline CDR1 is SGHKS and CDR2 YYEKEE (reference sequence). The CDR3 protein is CASSLRQQDYGYTF. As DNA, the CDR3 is TGTGCCAGCAGCTTGAGGCAGCAAGACTATGGCTACACCTTC.

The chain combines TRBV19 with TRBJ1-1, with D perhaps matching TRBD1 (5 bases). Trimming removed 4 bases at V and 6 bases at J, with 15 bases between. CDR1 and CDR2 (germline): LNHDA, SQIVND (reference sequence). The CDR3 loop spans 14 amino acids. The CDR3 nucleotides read TGTGCCAGTAGTACGACAGCTTGGGGCGCTGAAGCTTTCTTT. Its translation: CASSTTAWGAEAFF.

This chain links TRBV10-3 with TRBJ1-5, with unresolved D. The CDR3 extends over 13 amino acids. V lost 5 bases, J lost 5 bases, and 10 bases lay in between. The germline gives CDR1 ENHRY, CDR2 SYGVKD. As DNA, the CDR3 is TGTGCCATCAGTACGGGTTTCGATCAGCCCCAGCATTTT. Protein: CAISTGFDQPQHF.

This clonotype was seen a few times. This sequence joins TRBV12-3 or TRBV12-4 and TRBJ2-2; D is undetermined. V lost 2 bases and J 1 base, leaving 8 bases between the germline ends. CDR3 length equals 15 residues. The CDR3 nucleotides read TGTGCCAGCAGTTTATGGACGGGGAACACCGGGGAGCTGTTTTTT. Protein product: CASSLWTGNTGELFF.

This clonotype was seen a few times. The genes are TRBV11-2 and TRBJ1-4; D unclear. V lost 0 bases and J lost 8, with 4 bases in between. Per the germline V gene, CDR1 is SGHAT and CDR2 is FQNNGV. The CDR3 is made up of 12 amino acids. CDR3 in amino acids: CASSLDQEKLFF. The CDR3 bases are TGTGCCAGCAGCTTAGATCAGGAAAAACTGTTTTTT.

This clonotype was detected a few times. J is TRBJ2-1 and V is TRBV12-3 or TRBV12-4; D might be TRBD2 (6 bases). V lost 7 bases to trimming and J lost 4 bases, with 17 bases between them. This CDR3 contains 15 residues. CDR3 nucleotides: TGTGCCAGCAATTACGGGGCTAGCGAATACAATGAGCAGTTCTTC. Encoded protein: CASNYGASEYNEQFF.

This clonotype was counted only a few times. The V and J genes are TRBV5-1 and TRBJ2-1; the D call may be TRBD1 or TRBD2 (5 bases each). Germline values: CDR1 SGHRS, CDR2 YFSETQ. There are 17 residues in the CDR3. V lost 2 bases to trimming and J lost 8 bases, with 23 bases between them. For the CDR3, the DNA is TGCGCCAGCAGCTTTCGGGGCTCTTGGTCTGGAAGCGATGAGCAGTTCTTC. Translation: CASSFRGSWSGSDEQFF.

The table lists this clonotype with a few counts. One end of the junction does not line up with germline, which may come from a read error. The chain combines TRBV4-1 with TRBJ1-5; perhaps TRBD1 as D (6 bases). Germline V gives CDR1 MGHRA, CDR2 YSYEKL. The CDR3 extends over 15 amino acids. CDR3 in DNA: TGCGCCAGCAGCAAAGAGGGGGTAAGCAATCAGCCCCAGCATTTT. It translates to CASSKEGVSNQPQHF.

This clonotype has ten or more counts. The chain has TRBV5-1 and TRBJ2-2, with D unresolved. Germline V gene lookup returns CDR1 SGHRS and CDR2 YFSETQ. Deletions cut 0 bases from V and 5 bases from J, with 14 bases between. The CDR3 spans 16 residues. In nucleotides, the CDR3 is TGCGCCAGCAGCTTGGTTTTGGAGCCGAGGACCGGGGAGCTGTTTTTT. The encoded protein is CASSLVLEPRTGELFF.

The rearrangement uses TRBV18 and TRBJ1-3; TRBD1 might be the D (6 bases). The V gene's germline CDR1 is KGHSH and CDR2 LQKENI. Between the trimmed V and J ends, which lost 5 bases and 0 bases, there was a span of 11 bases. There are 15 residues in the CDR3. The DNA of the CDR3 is TGTGCCAGCTCAAGGGAGACAGGCTCTGGAAACACCATATATTTT. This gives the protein CASSRETGSGNTIYF.

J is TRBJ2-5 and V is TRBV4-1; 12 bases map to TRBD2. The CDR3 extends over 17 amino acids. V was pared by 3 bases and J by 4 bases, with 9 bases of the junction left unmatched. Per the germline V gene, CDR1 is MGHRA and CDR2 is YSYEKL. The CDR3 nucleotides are TGCGCCAGCAGCCACCCTGAAAGGACTAGCGGGGTAGAGACCCAGTACTTC. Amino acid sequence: CASSHPERTSGVETQYF.

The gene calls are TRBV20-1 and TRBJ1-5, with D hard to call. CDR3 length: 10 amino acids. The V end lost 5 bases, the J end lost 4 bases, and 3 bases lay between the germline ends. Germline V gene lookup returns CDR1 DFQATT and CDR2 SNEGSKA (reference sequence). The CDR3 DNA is TGCAGTGCTGGAAATCAGCCCCAGCATTTT. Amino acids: CSAGNQPQHF.

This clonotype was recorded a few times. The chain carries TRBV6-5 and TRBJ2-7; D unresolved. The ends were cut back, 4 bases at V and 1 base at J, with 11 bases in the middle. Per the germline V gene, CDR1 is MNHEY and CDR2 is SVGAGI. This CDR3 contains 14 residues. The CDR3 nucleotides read TGTGCCAGCAGTTTGACCGCCAGTTCCTACGAGCAGTACTTC. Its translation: CASSLTASSYEQYF.

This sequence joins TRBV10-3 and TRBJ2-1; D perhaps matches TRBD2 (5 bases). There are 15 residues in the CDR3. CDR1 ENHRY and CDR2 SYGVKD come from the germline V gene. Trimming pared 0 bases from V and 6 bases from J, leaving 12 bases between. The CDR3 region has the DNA TGTGCCATCAGTGAGTCGAGGGAGTCCCTCAATGAGCAGTTCTTC. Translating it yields CAISESRESLNEQFF.

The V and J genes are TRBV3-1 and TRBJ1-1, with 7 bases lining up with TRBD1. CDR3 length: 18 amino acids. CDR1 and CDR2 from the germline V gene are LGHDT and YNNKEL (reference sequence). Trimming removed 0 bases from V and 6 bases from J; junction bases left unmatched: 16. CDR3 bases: TGTGCCAGCAGCCAAGATTACGGGACAGCCCTCCCCGTCGCTGAAGCTTTCTTT. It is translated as CASSQDYGTALPVAEAFF.

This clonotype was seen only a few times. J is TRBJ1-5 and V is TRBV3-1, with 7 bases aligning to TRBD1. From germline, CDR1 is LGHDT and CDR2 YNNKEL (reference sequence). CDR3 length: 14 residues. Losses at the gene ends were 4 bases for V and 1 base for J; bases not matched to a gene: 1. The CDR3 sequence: CASSPGQSNQPQHF. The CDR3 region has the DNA TGTGCCAGCAGCCCGGGACAGAGCAATCAGCCCCAGCATTTT.

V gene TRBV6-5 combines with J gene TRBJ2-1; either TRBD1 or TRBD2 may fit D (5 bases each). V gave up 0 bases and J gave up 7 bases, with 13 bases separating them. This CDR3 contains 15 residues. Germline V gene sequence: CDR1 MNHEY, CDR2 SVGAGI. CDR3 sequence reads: CASSYSIQGENEQFF. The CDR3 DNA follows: TGTGCCAGCAGTTACTCGATCCAAGGGGAGAATGAGCAGTTCTTC.

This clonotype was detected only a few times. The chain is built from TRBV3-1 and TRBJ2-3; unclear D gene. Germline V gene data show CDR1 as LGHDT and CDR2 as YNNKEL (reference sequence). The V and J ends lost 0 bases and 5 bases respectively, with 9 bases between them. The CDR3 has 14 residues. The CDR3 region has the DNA TGTGCCAGCAGCCAAGACCCGATCGGAGATACGCAGTATTTT. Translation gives CASSQDPIGDTQYF.

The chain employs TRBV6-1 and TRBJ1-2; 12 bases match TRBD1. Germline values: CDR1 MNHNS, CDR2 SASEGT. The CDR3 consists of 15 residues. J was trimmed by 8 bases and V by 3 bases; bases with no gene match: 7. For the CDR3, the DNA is TGTGCCAGCAGTGAGGGACAGGGGGCTAAGGGGGGCTACACCTTC. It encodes CASSEGQGAKGGYTF.

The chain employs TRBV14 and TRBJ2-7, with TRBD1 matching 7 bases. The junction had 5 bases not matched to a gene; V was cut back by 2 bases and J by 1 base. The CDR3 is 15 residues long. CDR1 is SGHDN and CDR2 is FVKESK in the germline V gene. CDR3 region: CASSQLGGSSYEQYF. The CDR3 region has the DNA TGTGCCAGCAGCCAACTAGGGGGCAGTTCCTACGAGCAGTACTTC.

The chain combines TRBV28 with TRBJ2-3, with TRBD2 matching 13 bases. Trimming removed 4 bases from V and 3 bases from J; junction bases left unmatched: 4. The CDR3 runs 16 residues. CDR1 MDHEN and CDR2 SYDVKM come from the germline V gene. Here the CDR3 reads CASSSLAGGPTDTQYF. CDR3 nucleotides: TGTGCCAGCAGTTCACTAGCGGGAGGGCCAACAGATACGCAGTATTTT. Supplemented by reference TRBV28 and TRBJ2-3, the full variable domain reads DVKVTQSSRYLVKRTGEKVFLECVQDMDHENMFWYRQDPGLGLRLIYFSYDVKMKEKGDIPEGYSVSREKKERFSLILESASTNQTSMYLCASSSLAGGPTDTQYFGPGTRLTVL.

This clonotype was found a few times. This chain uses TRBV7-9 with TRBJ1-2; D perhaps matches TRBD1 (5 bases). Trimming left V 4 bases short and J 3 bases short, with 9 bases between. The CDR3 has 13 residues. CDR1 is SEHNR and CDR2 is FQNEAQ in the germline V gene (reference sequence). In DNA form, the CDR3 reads TGTGCCAGCAGCTCCCTAGGGGACTATGGCTACACCTTC. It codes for CASSSLGDYGYTF.